This TCR beta chain was observed in a study of response to subunit inactivated influenza vaccine. Only a few counts were recorded for this clonotype. Its antigen is unknown. Germline V gene data show CDR1 as SEHNR and CDR2 as FQNEAQ (reference sequence). The CDR3 sequence is 16 residues long. Trimming shortened V by 4 bases and J by 3 bases, and 16 bases separated the two germline ends. TCRdb called the RT-PCR reads again in MiXCR, with one record for every CDR3 protein. Of hundreds of thousands of distinct CDR3 sequences in the sample, approximately 15% were seen once. Regarding the study as a whole: Seasonal influenza vaccination, on each occasion, was suggested by the authors to recruit few new T cells.

The specimen comprised PBMCs from blood, sampled roughly 15 days before vaccination. The chain employs TRBV7-9 and TRBJ2-1; TRBD2 is a possible D gene (5 bases). This sequence was found in a man aged 50 to 59 who received an inactivated influenza vaccine. CDR3 protein: CASSSQRRVFYNEQFF. In DNA form, the CDR3 reads TGTGCCAGCAGCTCCCAGCGGCGGGTCTTCTACAATGAGCAGTTCTTC.